Shown below are 13 T cell receptor beta chains from a single sample sequenced in a study of T cell changes during pregnancy in multiple sclerosis. Assay: immunoSEQ multiplex PCR; the TCRdb copy retains only in-frame clones and omits some. The sample has 40,000 to 45,000 clones; 85% to 95% are singletons. Source material: peripheral blood. The receptors come from a female donor with multiple sclerosis, enrolled in a pregnancy study.

With regard to this clone: The same CDR3 is also encoded by other DNA sequences in this sample. The V gene is TRBV5-1, the J gene TRBJ1-1; D gene ambiguous. Germline CDR1 and CDR2: SGHRS and YFSETQ. CDR3 size: 15 residues. Trimming stripped 4 bases from V and 3 bases from J, with 16 bases between. In DNA, the CDR3 is TGCGCCAGCAGCCGTAGTGGCGCAGGAGACACTGAAGCTTTCTTT. Its translation: CASSRSGAGDTEAFF. Combining the CDR3 with reference TRBV5-1 and TRBJ1-1 gives the whole variable domain KAGVTQTPRYLIKTRGQQVTLSCSPISGHRSVSWYQQTPGQGLQFLFEYFSETQRNKGNFPGRFSGRQFSNSRSEMNVSTLELGDSALYLCASSRSGAGDTEAFFGQGTRLTVV.

This clone appeared a single time. This sequence joins TRBV18 and TRBJ2-3, with 9 bases that match TRBD2. CDR3 length: 16 residues. Germline CDR1 KGHSH, CDR2 LQKENI. V trimming: 2 bases; J trimming: 2 bases; junction bases outside the gene matches: 5. This CDR3 is CASSPSLAGSTDTQYF. CDR3 DNA: TGTGCCAGCTCACCATCGCTAGCGGGATCCACAGATACGCAGTATTTT.

This rearrangement joins TRBV5-1 to TRBJ2-1; possibly TRBD1 or TRBD2 for D (5 bases each). The CDR3 contains 14 residues. Germline CDR1 reads SGHRS; CDR2 reads YFSETQ. V was shortened by 0 bases and J by 7 bases, with 11 bases between the two germline ends. The CDR3 region is CASSLEGTRNEQFF. In nucleotides, the CDR3 is TGCGCCAGCAGCTTGGAAGGGACCCGAAATGAGCAGTTCTTC.

V usage is TRBV11-2 and J usage is TRBJ1-5; TRBD1 agrees at 10 bases. The junction had 4 bases not matched to a gene; V was cut back by 4 bases and J by 7 bases. This CDR3 comprises 14 residues. Germline assignment: CDR1 SGHAT and CDR2 FQNNGV. CDR3 sequence (DNA): TGTGCCAGCAGCTCCGGGACAGGGGCCCAGCCCCAGCATTTT. It is translated as CASSSGTGAQPQHF.

The CDR3 DNA reads TGTGCCAGCAGCCAGGGACTAGCGGGGTACACTAGCACAGATACGCAGTATTTT. Translation: CASSQGLAGYTSTDTQYF. The rearrangement links TRBV4-2 to TRBJ2-3; 13 nucleotides agree with TRBD2. Germline-derived CDR1 and CDR2 are LGHNA and YNFKEQ. The CDR3 has 18 amino acids. V trimming: 3 bases; J trimming: 0 bases; junction bases outside the gene matches: 6.

The gene calls are TRBV4-1 and TRBJ2-1; D uncertain. The CDR3 spans 11 residues. Germline CDR1 reads MGHRA; CDR2 reads YSYEKL. The germline V and J ends were trimmed by 1 base and 10 bases, with 5 bases remaining between them. The CDR3 nucleotides are TGCGCCAGCAGCCAAGGGCAAGAGCAGTTCTTC. Translation: CASSQGQEQFF.

The chain links TRBV5-1 to TRBJ2-5, with D tentatively TRBD1 or TRBD2 (5 bases each). The ends were cut back, 4 bases at V and 12 bases at J, with 16 bases in the middle. CDR1 SGHRS and CDR2 YFSETQ come from the germline V gene. The CDR3 length is 12 residues. The CDR3 is CASSLTSGTKYF. The CDR3 DNA sequence: TGCGCCAGCAGCCTAACCTCCGGGACGAAGTACTTC.

The V gene is TRBV5-1, the J gene TRBJ2-7; D is undetermined. The CDR3 length is 13 residues. The V gene's germline CDR1 is SGHRS and CDR2 YFSETQ. Trimming took off 4 bases at V and 0 bases at J, with 8 bases between the two ends. CDR3 bases: TGCGCCAGCAGCCTCGTGGGCTCCTACGAGCAGTACTTC. This translates into CASSLVGSYEQYF.

V and J are TRBV5-5 and TRBJ1-5; 8 bases match TRBD1. After removal of 2 bases from V and 3 bases from J, the junction contained 10 bases not matched to a gene. CDR1 is SGHKS and CDR2 is YYEKEE in the germline V gene (reference sequence). CDR3 length: 17 amino acids. CDR3 bases: TGTGCCAGCAGCTTAAGGGACAGGCGCCTAGACAATCAGCCCCAGCATTTT. Amino acid sequence: CASSLRDRRLDNQPQHF.

The table lists this clone with a count of one. The genes are TRBV10-3 and TRBJ1-4, with TRBD1 identical over 9 bases. Losses at the gene ends were 10 bases for V and 2 bases for J; bases not matched to a gene: 8. The CDR3 contains 15 residues. Germline V gene sequence: CDR1 ENHRY, CDR2 SYGVKD. The CDR3 DNA follows: TGTGCCACCCGACAGGGGGAGAGGACTAATGAAAAACTGTTTTTT. Amino acid sequence: CATRQGERTNEKLFF.

V and J are TRBV9 and TRBJ2-1; 8 bases agree with TRBD2. Germline CDR1 is SGDLS and CDR2 is YYNGEE. V lost 4 bases, J lost 8 bases, and 11 bases stayed unmatched. This CDR3 contains 15 residues. CDR3 loop: CASSSRGAGDHEQFF. The DNA of the CDR3 is TGTGCCAGCAGCTCCCGAGGAGCGGGAGACCATGAGCAGTTCTTC.

The chain is built from TRBV5-4 and TRBJ2-1; no clear D. V shed 4 bases and J shed 4 bases, with 9 bases lying between them. From germline, CDR1 is SGHNT and CDR2 YYREEE (reference sequence). This CDR3 region has 13 residues. Here the CDR3 reads CASSPTSYNEQFF. The CDR3 nucleotides read TGTGCCAGCAGCCCCACGTCGTACAATGAGCAGTTCTTC. The entire variable domain, with the rest obtained from reference TRBV5-4 and TRBJ2-1, is as follows: ETGVTQSPTHLIKTRGQQVTLRCSSQSGHNTVSWYQQALGQGPQFIFQYYREEENGRGNFPPRFSGLQFPNYSSELNVNALELDDSALYLCASSPTSYNEQFFGPGTRLTVL.

This chain connects TRBV5-4 to TRBJ2-5; TRBD2 is a possible D gene (6 bases). With 4 bases removed from V and 3 bases from J, the gap between germline ends came to 13 bases. CDR3 length: 14 residues. Germline lookup yields CDR1 SGHNT and CDR2 YYREEE (reference sequence). The CDR3 nucleotides read TGTGCCAGCAGCCTCCGACTAGGGGAAGAGACCCAGTACTTC. This encodes CASSLRLGEETQYF.